The clone carrying this T cell receptor (beta chain) appeared a few times. Its antigen is not identified. This sample is part of a study of beta chain features in type 1 diabetes. Study-wide points: Among patients with Type 1 diabetes, TCRB CDR3s were moderately but significantly shorter in every one of the four CD4+ subsets.

Sequenced material consisted of expressed TCRB transcripts (all of the isolated RNA was reverse transcribed). Libraries were prepared by immunoSEQ multiplex PCR; TCRdb keeps only in-frame clonotypes and omits some of them. In the table there are around 690,000 clones, roughly an eighth of which are singletons. The CDR3 is 17 residues long. V lost 2 bases to trimming and J lost 5 bases, with 21 bases between them. Germline V gene data show CDR1 as KGHSH and CDR2 as LQKENI. This sequence was found in a man between 25 and 39 years old with type 1 diabetes. This chain uses TRBV18 with TRBJ2-5, with a weak D call TRBD1 (5 bases). The source material was naive CD4+ T cells from blood. The CDR3 spells CASSPEDATASFETQYF. CDR3 nucleotide sequence: TGTGCCAGCTCACCAGAAGATGCGACAGCTTCGTTTGAGACCCAGTACTTC.